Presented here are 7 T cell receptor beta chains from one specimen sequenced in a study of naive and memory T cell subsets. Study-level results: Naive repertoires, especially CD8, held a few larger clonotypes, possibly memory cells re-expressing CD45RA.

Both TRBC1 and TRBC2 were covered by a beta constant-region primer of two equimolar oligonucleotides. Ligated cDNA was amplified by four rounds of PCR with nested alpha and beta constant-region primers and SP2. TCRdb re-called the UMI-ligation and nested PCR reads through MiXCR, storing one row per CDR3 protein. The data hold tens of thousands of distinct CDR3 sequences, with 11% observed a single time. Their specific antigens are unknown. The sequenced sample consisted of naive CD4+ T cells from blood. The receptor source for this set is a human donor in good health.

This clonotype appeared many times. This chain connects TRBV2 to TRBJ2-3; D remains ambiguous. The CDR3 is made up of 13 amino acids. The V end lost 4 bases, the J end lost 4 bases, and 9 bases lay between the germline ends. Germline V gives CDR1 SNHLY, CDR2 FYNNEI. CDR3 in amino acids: CASSAFPADTQYF. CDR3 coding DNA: TGTGCCAGCAGTGCCTTCCCGGCAGATACGCAGTATTTT. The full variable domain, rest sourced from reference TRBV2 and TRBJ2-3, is EPEVTQTPSHQVTQMGQEVILRCVPISNHLYFYWYRQILGQKVEFLVSFYNNEISEKSEIFDDQFSVERPDGSNFTLKIRSTKLEDSAMYFCASSAFPADTQYFGPGTRLTVL.

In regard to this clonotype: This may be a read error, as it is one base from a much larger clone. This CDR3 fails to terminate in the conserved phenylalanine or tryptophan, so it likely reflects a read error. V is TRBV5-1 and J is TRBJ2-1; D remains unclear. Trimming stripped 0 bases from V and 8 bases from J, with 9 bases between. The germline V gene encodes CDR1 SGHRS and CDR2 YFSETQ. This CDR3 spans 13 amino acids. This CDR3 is CASSLVVLDEQFL. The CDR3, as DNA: TGCGCCAGCAGCTTGGTGGTATTGGATGAGCAGTTCTTA.

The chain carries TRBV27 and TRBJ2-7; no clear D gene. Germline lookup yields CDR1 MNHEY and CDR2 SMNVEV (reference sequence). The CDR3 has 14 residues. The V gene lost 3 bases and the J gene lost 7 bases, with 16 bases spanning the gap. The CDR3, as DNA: TGTGCCAGCAGTTTCGAGGCTAGGTACGGAGAGCAGTACTTC. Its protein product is CASSFEARYGEQYF.

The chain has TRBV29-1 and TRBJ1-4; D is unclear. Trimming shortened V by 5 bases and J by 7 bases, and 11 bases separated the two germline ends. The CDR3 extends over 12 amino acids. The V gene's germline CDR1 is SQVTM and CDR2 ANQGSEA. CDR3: CSVSTDTEKLFF. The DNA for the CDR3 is TGCAGCGTTAGCACCGACACTGAAAAACTGTTTTTT.

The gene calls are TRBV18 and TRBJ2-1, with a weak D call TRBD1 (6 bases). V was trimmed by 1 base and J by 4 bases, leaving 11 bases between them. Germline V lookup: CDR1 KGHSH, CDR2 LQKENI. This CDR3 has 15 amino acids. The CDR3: CASSPQGQGYNEQFF. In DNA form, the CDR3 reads TGTGCCAGCTCACCACAAGGGCAGGGGTACAATGAGCAGTTCTTC.

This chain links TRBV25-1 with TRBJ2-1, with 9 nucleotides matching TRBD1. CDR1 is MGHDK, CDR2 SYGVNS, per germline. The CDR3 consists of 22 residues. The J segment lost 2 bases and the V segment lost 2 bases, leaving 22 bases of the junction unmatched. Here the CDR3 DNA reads TGTGCCAGCAGTGAAAGTCCCTCCGGGACAGGGTTTTCCCATCTTACCTACAATGAGCAGTTCTTC. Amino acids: CASSESPSGTGFSHLTYNEQFF.

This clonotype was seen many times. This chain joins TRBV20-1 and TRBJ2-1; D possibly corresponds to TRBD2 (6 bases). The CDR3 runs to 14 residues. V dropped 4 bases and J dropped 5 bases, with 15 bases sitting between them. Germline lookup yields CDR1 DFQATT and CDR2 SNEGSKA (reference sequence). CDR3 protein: CSATRRDHNNEQFF. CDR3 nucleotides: TGCAGTGCTACCCGGCGGGATCACAACAATGAGCAGTTCTTC.